Following are 12 T cell receptor beta chains from one sample sequenced in a study of CD8 T cells in ankylosing spondylitis. MiXCR, run by TCRdb on the 5' RACE reads, gives a single entry per CDR3 protein. Among roughly 400,000 distinct CDR3 sequences, 20% to 25% were seen once, and the ten largest hold roughly 16%. These receptors' antigens are unknown. Study-wide results and limits: A motif of 7 to 9 highly homologous TCR beta variants was seen as apparently characteristic of ankylosing spondylitis blood.

The sample was blood, either unsorted or a sorted T cell fraction (not recorded which). All receptors come from a male donor with ankylosing spondylitis.

The chain employs TRBV7-8 and TRBJ2-1; D is possibly TRBD2 (5 bases). Trimming took off 8 bases at V and 9 bases at J, with 20 bases between the two ends. Germline CDR1 reads SGHVS; CDR2 reads FQNEAQ. CDR3 size: 14 residues. DNA of the CDR3: TGTGCCAGCGGGGATGCGGCTAGCATCAGTGAGCAGTTCTTC. Translation gives CASGDAASISEQFF.

The genes are TRBV20-1 and TRBJ1-1, with D hard to call. CDR1 is DFQATT, CDR2 SNEGSKA, per germline (reference sequence). The V end lost 2 bases, the J end lost 0 bases, and 10 bases lay between the germline ends. The CDR3 is made up of 14 amino acids. CDR3 residues: CSARRPGLNTEAFF. CDR3 coding DNA: TGCAGTGCTAGAAGGCCCGGGCTGAACACTGAAGCTTTCTTT.

In its sample, this clonotype was seen many times. At one end, the junction sequence differs from germline, possibly due to a read error. The V and J genes are TRBV5-1 and TRBJ2-2; no definite D call. CDR3 size: 14 residues. Germline loops: CDR1 SGHRS, CDR2 YFSETQ. The CDR3 DNA sequence: TGTGCCAGCAGTTTAGCAGGGAACACCGGGGAGCTGTTTTTT. It yields the protein CASSLAGNTGELFF.

This clonotype was observed a few times. The chain carries TRBV28 and TRBJ1-1; no firm D call. CDR3 length equals 11 residues. Per germline, CDR1 MDHEN and CDR2 SYDVKM. The V gene lost 5 bases and the J gene lost 4 bases, with 5 bases spanning the gap. CDR3 protein: CASSIRTEAFF. CDR3 nucleotides: TGTGCCAGCAGTATCCGCACTGAAGCTTTCTTT. Full variable domain (missing parts from reference TRBV28 and TRBJ1-1): DVKVTQSSRYLVKRTGEKVFLECVQDMDHENMFWYRQDPGLGLRLIYFSYDVKMKEKGDIPEGYSVSREKKERFSLILESASTNQTSMYLCASSIRTEAFFGQGTRLTVV.

As DNA, the CDR3 is TGTGCCAGCAGTCTATTCAGACAGGGCTACGAGCAGTACTTC. This gives the protein CASSLFRQGYEQYF. This chain links TRBV6-2 or TRBV6-3 with TRBJ2-7, with 7 nucleotides matching TRBD1. CDR3 length: 14 residues. The V and J ends lost 5 bases and 3 bases, in that order; junction bases with no gene match: 7. Germline-derived CDR1 and CDR2 are MNHEY and SVGEGT.

CDR3: CAISEPFTGVGNTIYF. In DNA form, the CDR3 reads TGTGCCATCAGTGAGCCTTTTACAGGGGTCGGAAACACCATATATTTT. The gene calls are TRBV10-3 and TRBJ1-3, with 7 bases lining up with TRBD1. The ends lost 2 bases at V and 4 bases at J; junction bases unmatched: 8. Germline V gives CDR1 ENHRY, CDR2 SYGVKD. The CDR3 has 16 amino acids.

This clonotype was recorded a few times. CDR3 nucleotide sequence: TGTGCCAGCAGTTACGGAGGGGGCGCGGACAATGAGCAGTTCTTC. It encodes CASSYGGGADNEQFF. The gene calls are TRBV6-2 or TRBV6-3 and TRBJ2-1, with D perhaps TRBD1 (7 bases). The CDR3 runs to 15 residues. Germline CDR1 and CDR2: MNHEY and SVGEGT. Trimming left V 2 bases short and J 5 bases short, with 13 bases between.

This clonotype has a count of ten or more. This chain connects TRBV7-3 to TRBJ2-2, with TRBD2 identical over 7 bases. The CDR3 length is 13 residues. Germline CDR1 and CDR2: SGHTA and FQGTGA. Unmatched junction bases numbered 5, after V lost 6 bases and J lost 7 bases. The CDR3 DNA follows: TGTGCCAGCAGAGCGGGATGGGGCGGGGAGCTGTTTTTT. The encoded protein is CASRAGWGGELFF.

This clonotype was found many times. V gene TRBV4-1 combines with J gene TRBJ2-7; 7 positions agree with TRBD2. Losses at the gene ends were 0 bases for V and 5 bases for J; bases not matched to a gene: 16. CDR1 is MGHRA and CDR2 is YSYEKL in the germline V gene. The CDR3 extends over 18 amino acids. In nucleotides, the CDR3 is TGCGCCAGCAGCCAAGATCCTGGGGGACTATTATCGCAGGACGAGCAGTACTTC. Translating gives CASSQDPGGLLSQDEQYF.

This chain connects TRBV4-1 to TRBJ2-5; maybe TRBD1 (6 bases). V was clipped by 2 bases and J by 7 bases, with 17 bases between them. Germline V lookup: CDR1 MGHRA, CDR2 YSYEKL. CDR3 size: 15 residues. Here the CDR3 reads CASSQHRTEAGTQYF. CDR3 nucleotides: TGCGCCAGCAGCCAACATCGGACAGAGGCAGGGACCCAGTACTTC.

This clonotype was seen only once. V usage is TRBV25-1 and J usage is TRBJ1-3; D not resolved. This CDR3 is built from 15 residues. Trimming stripped 3 bases from V and 0 bases from J, with 9 bases between. The germline V gene encodes CDR1 MGHDK and CDR2 SYGVNS. The CDR3 spells CASSDPGSSGNTIYF. The CDR3 DNA reads TGTGCCAGCAGTGATCCGGGAAGCTCTGGAAACACCATATATTTT.

This clonotype was counted a few times. V gene TRBV18 combines with J gene TRBJ2-7; a possible D gene is TRBD2 (6 bases). Trimming removed 2 bases from V and 7 bases from J, with 21 bases in between. The CDR3 length is 16 residues. Germline-derived CDR1 and CDR2 are KGHSH and LQKENI. The CDR3 loop is CASSPSSGRGGGEQYF. CDR3 DNA sequence: TGTGCCAGCTCACCATCGAGCGGGCGGGGAGGCGGGGAGCAGTACTTC.